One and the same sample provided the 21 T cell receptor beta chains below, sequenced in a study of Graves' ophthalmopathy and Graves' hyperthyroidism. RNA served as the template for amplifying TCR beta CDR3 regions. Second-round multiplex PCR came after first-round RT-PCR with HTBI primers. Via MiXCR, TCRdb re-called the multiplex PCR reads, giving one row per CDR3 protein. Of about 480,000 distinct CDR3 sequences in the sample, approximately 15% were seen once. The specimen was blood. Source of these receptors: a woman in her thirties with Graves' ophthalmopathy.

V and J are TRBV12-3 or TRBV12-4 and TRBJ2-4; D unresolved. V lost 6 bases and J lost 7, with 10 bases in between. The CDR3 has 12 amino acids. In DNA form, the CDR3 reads TGTGCCAGCAGGGACCCGGCCAACATTCAGTACTTC. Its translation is CASRDPANIQYF.

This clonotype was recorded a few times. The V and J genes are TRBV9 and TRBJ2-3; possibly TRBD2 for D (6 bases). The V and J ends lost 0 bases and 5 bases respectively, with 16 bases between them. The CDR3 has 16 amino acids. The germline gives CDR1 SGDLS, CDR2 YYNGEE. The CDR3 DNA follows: TGTGCCAGCAGCGTAGCTGGTGCTCGCGGGATAGATACGCAGTATTTT. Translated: CASSVAGARGIDTQYF.

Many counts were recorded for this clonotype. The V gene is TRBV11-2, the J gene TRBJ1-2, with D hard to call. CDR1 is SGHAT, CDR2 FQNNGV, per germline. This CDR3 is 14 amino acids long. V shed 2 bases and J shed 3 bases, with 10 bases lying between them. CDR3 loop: CASSLIQKYYGYTF. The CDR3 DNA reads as TGTGCCAGCAGCTTAATCCAGAAATACTATGGCTACACCTTC.

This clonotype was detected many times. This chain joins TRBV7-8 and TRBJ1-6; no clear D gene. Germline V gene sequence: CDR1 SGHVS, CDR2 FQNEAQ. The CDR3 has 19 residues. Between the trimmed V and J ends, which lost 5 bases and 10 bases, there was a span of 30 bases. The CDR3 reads CASSMTTRRARTLESPLHF. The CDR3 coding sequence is TGTGCCAGCAGCATGACAACTCGACGAGCCCGAACCCTAGAATCACCCCTCCACTTT.

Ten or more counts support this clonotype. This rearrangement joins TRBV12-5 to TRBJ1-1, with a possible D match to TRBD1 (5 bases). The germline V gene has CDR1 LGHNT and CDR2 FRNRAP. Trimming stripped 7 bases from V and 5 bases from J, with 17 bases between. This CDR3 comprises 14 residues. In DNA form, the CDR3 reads TGTGCTAGTGCGTTTGAAGGGGCGGATACTGAAGCTTTCTTT. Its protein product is CASAFEGADTEAFF. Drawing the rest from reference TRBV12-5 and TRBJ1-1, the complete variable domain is DARVTQTPRHKVTEMGQEVTMRCQPILGHNTVFWYRQTMMQGLELLAYFRNRAPLDDSGMPKDRFSAEMPDATLATLKIQPSEPRDSAVYFCASAFEGADTEAFFGQGTRLTVV.

As DNA, the CDR3 is TGTGCCAGCAACCACCGGGACAGGGGGCTGAGCAATCAGCCCCAGCATTTT. The encoded protein is CASNHRDRGLSNQPQHF. J is TRBJ1-5 and V is TRBV6-1, with 12 bases lining up with TRBD1. This CDR3 has 17 amino acids. Germline V gene data show CDR1 as MNHNS and CDR2 as SASEGT. Unmatched junction bases numbered 8, after V lost 7 bases and J lost 1 base.

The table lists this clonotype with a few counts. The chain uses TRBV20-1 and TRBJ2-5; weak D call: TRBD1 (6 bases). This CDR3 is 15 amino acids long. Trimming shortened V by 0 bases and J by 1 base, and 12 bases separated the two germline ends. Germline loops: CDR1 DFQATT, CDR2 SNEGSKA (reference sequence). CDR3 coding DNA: TGCAGTGCTAGAGACTTCAGGGGTGCCCAAGAGACCCAGTACTTC. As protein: CSARDFRGAQETQYF.

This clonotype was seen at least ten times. Here the CDR3 DNA reads TGTGCCAGCCTTCACAGGGGGCCATTGGGCTCCTATAATTCACCCCTCCACTTT. It codes for CASLHRGPLGSYNSPLHF. This sequence joins TRBV27 and TRBJ1-6; 9 nucleotides line up with TRBD1. This CDR3 has 18 residues. The germline V gene encodes CDR1 MNHEY and CDR2 SMNVEV (reference sequence). Trimming at V came to 8 bases and at J to 0 bases, leaving 11 bases not matched to a gene.

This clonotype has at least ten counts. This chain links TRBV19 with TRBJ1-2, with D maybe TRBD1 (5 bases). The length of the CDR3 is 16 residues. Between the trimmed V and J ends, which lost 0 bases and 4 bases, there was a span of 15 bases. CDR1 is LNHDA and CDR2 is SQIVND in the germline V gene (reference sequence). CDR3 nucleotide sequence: TGTGCCAGTAGTATAGATGGGGCCAGGGCCCGCTATGGCTACACCTTC. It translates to CASSIDGARARYGYTF.

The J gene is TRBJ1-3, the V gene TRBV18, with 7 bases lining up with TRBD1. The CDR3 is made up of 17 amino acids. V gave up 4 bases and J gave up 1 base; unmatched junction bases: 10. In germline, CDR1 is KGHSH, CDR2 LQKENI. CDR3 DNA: TGTGCCAGCTCACTTCGACAGGGAGGAAGGTCTGGAAACACCATATATTTT. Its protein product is CASSLRQGGRSGNTIYF. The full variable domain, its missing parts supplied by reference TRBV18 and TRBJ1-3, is NAGVMQNPRHLVRRRGQEARLRCSPMKGHSHVYWYRQLPEEGLKFMVYLQKENIIDESGMPKERFSAEFPKEGPSILRIQQVVRGDSAAYFCASSLRQGGRSGNTIYFGEGSWLTVV.

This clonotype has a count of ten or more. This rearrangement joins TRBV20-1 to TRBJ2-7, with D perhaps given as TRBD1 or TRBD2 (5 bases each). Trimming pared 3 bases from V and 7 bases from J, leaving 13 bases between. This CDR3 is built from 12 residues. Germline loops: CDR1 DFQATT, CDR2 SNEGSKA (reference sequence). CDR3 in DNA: TGCAGTGCTAGGAAGTCAGGGAGTGAGCAGTACTTC. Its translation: CSARKSGSEQYF.

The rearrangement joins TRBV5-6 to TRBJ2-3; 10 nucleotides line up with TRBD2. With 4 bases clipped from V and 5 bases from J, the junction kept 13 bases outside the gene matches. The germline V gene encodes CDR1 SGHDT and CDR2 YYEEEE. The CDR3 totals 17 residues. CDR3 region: CASSLLGQRGGLDTQYF. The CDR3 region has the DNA TGTGCCAGCAGCCTCCTGGGGCAGCGGGGGGGGTTAGATACGCAGTATTTT.

CDR3 in DNA: TGTGCCAGCAGTTACTCGTTCCTAGAAAACACTGAAGCTTTCTTT. Its protein product is CASSYSFLENTEAFF. V is TRBV6-2 or TRBV6-3 and J is TRBJ1-1; D is uncertain. The CDR3 is 15 residues long. In germline, CDR1 is MNHEY, CDR2 SVGEGT. Trimming left V 0 bases short and J 2 bases short, with 10 bases between.

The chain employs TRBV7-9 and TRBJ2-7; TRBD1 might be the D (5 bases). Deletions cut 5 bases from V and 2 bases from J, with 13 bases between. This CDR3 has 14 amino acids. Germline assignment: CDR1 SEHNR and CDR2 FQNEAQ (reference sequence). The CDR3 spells CASSPRPGTYEQYF. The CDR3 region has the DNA TGTGCCAGCAGCCCCAGACCAGGGACCTACGAGCAGTACTTC.

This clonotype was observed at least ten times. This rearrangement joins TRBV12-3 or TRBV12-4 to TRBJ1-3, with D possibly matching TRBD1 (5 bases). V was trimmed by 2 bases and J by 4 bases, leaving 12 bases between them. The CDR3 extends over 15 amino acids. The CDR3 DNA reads TGTGCCAGCAGTTTATCTGGGGCTCCAGGAAACACCATATATTTT. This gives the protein CASSLSGAPGNTIYF.

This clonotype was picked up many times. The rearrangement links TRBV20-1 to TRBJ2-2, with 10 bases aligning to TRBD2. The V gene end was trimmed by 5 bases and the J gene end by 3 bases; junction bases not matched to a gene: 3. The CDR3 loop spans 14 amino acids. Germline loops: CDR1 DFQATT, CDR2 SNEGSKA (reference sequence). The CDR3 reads CSASSGSYTGELFF. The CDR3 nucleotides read TGCAGTGCTTCTAGCGGGAGCTACACCGGGGAGCTGTTTTTT.

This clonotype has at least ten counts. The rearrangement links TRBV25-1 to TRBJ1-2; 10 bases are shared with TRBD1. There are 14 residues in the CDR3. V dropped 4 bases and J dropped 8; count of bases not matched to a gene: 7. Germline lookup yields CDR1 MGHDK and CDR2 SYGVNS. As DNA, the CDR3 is TGTGCCAGCAGTGGTGGACAGGGGGTAAGGGGCTACACCTTC. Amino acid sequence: CASSGGQGVRGYTF.

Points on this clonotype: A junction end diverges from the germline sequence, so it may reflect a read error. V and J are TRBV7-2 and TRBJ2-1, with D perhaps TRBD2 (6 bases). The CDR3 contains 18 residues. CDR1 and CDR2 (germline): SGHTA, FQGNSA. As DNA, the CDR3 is TGTGCCAGCAGCTTAGCGTGGACTATCCTTAGCTCCTACAATGAGAAGTTCTTC. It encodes CASSLAWTILSSYNEKFF. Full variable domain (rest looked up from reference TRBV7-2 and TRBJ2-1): GAGVSQSPSNKVTEKGKDVELRCDPISGHTALYWYRQSLGQGLEFLIYFQGNSAPDKSGLPSDRFSAERTGGSVSTLTIQRTQQEDSAVYLCASSLAWTILSSYNEKFFGPGTRLTVL.

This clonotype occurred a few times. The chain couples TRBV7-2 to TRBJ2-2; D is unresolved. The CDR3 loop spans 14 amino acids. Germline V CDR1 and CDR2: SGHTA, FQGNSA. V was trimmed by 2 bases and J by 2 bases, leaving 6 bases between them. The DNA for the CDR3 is TGTGCCAGCAGCTTATACAGAAACACCGGGGAGCTGTTTTTT. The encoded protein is CASSLYRNTGELFF.

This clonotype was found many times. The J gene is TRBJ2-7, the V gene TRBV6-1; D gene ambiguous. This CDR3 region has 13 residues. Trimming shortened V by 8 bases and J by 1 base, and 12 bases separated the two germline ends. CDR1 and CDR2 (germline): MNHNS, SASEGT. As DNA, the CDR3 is TGTGCCAGCTCAAGGCACAGATCCTACGAGCAGTACTTC. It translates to CASSRHRSYEQYF.

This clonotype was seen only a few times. Here the CDR3 reads CATTVQGSSEQYF. The CDR3 DNA sequence: TGTGCCACCACGGTACAGGGATCGTCCGAGCAGTACTTC. The V gene is TRBV24-1, the J gene TRBJ2-7, with D perhaps TRBD1 (6 bases). The CDR3 consists of 13 residues. V was pared by 8 bases and J by 6 bases, with 16 bases between. Germline V gene data show CDR1 as KGHDR and CDR2 as SFDVKD.